This TCR beta chain emerged from a study of OX40 agonist ivuxolimab in advanced cancers. Study background: All patients had ivuxolimab intravenously every 2 weeks at 0.01 to 10 mg/kg. Of mixed ages from about 20 to 80 and averaging 60 years, the group was roughly 85% male. Dose-escalation patients were diagnosed with hepatocellular carcinoma, melanoma, renal cell cancer or head and neck cancer.

Germline trimming cut 2 bases from V and 7 bases from J; bases unmatched to any gene: 13. This CDR3 has 18 residues. CDR1 is LGHNT, CDR2 FRNRAP, per germline. TCRdb's table, derived via immunoSEQ multiplex PCR, lists solely in-frame clones and lacks some. In the table there are about 68,000 clones, 65% to 90% of which are singletons. As for this clone: Its matching antigen is unknown.

General study points: Individuals who were partial responders at 0.1-3.0 mg/kg had clonal expansion that ranked among the lowest.

Sequencing used CD4+ or CD8+ T cells sorted from blood, obtained in a trial of the OX40 agonist ivuxolimab. The origin of this receptor is an adult with an advanced solid tumor such as melanoma, head and neck, liver or kidney cancer. The chain employs TRBV12-5 and TRBJ2-2; the match to TRBD2 covers 10 bases. In DNA, the CDR3 is TGTGCTAGTGGTTTGTCTGGGCTAGCGGGGGCCCCGGTCGGGGAGCTGTTTTTT. Translation: CASGLSGLAGAPVGELFF.